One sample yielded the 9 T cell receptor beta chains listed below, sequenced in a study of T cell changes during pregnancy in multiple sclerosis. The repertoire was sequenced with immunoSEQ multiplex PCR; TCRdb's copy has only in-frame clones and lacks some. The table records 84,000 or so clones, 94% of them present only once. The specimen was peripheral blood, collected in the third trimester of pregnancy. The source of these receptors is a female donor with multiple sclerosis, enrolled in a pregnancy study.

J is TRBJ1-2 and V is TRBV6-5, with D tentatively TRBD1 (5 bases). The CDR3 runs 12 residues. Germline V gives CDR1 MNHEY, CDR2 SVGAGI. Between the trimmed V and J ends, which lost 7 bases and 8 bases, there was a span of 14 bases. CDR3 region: CASTKLGGGYTF. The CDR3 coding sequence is TGTGCCAGCACCAAACTGGGGGGAGGCTACACCTTC.

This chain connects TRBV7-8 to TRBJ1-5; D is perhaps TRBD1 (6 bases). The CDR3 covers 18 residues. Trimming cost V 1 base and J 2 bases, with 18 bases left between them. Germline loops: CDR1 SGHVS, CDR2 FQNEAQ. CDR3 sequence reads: CASSLESLAGARNQPQHF. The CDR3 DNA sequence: TGTGCCAGCAGCTTAGAATCCCTGGCGGGGGCTCGCAATCAGCCCCAGCATTTT.

CDR3 nucleotide sequence: TGTGCCAGCAGCTCCGACTCCCCCGTGCTGGGCTACGAGCAGTACTTC. It specifies CASSSDSPVLGYEQYF. The chain uses TRBV28 and TRBJ2-7; the D is unclear. Germline V gene data show CDR1 as MDHEN and CDR2 as SYDVKM. This CDR3 has 16 amino acids. Trimming cost V 6 bases and J 3 bases, with 21 bases left between them.

The CDR3 coding sequence is TGCGCCAGCAGCCAAGATCATCACGTAGACGAGCAGTACTTC. Protein sequence: CASSQDHHVDEQYF. The chain joins TRBV4-1 to TRBJ2-7; D unclear. Trimming shortened V by 0 bases and J by 5 bases, and 11 bases separated the two germline ends. This CDR3 comprises 14 residues. Germline CDR1 and CDR2: MGHRA and YSYEKL.

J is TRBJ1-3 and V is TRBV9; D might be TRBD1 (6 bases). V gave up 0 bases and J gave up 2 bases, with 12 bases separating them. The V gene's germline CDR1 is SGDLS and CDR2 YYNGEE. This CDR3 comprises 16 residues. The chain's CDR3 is CASSVEGGNPGNTIYF. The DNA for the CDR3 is TGTGCCAGCAGCGTAGAGGGGGGGAACCCTGGAAACACCATATATTTT.

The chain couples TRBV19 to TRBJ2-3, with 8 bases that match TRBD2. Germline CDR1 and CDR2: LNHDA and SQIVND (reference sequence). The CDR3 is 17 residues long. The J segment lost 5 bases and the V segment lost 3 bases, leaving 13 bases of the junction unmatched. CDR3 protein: CASSIYIRAGAGDTQYF. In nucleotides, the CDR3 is TGTGCCAGTAGTATCTATATTCGAGCGGGGGCAGGAGATACGCAGTATTTT. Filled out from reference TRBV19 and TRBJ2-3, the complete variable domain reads DGGITQSPKYLFRKEGQNVTLSCEQNLNHDAMYWYRQDPGQGLRLIYYSQIVNDFQKGDIAEGYSVSREKKESFPLTVTSAQKNPTAFYLCASSIYIRAGAGDTQYFGPGTRLTVL.

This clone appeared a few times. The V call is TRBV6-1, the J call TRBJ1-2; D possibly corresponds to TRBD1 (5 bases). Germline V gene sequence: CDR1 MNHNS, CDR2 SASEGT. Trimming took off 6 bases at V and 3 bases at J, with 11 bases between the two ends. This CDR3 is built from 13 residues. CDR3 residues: CASSRQLDYGYTF. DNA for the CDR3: TGTGCCAGCAGCCGACAGCTGGACTATGGCTACACCTTC.

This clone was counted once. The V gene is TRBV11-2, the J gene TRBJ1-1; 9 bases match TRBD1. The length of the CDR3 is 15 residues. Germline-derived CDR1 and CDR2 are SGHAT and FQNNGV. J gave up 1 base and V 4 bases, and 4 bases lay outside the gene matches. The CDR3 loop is CASSWGTGSNTEAFF. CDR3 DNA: TGTGCCAGCAGCTGGGGGACAGGGTCGAACACTGAAGCTTTCTTT.

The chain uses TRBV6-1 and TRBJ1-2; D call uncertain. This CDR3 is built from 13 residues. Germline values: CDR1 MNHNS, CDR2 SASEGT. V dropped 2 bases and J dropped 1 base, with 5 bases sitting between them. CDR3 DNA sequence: TGTGCCAGCAGTGAAAAACTTAACTATGGCTACACCTTC. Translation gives CASSEKLNYGYTF.